This T cell receptor (beta chain) came from a study of blood T cell repertoires in COVID-19. In the original workflow: Estimated nucleated cell counts came from reference gene primer amplification. Sequencing was performed with immunoSEQ multiplex PCR; in TCRdb, only in-frame clones are kept and a portion is missing. V and J calls and clone size are given by that table; D and trimming were obtained from the DNA. The table records hundreds of thousands of clones, roughly nine tenths of them present only once. Germline values: CDR1 SGHRS, CDR2 YFSETQ. The CDR3 runs 15 residues. V dropped 4 bases and J dropped 3; count of bases not matched to a gene: 6.

The rearrangement links TRBV5-1 to TRBJ1-5; TRBD1 matches at 8 bases. This TCR came from a man aged 60-69 years who had recovered from COVID-19. Sequences were obtained from peripheral blood. In DNA form, the CDR3 reads TGCGCCAGCAGCCCGTCAGGGGGCACCAATCAGCCCCAGCATTTT. Translated: CASSPSGGTNQPQHF.